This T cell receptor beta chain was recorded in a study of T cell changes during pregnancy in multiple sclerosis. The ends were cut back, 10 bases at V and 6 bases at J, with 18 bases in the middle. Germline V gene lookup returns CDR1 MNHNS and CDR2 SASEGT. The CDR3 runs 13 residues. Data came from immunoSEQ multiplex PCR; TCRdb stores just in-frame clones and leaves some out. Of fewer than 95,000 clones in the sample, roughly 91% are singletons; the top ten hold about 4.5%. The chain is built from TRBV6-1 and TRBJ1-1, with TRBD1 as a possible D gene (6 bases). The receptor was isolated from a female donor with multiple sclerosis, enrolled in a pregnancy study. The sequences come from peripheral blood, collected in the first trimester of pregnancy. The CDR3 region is CATALRGIPEAFF. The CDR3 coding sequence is TGTGCCACCGCGTTGAGGGGGATTCCTGAAGCTTTCTTT.